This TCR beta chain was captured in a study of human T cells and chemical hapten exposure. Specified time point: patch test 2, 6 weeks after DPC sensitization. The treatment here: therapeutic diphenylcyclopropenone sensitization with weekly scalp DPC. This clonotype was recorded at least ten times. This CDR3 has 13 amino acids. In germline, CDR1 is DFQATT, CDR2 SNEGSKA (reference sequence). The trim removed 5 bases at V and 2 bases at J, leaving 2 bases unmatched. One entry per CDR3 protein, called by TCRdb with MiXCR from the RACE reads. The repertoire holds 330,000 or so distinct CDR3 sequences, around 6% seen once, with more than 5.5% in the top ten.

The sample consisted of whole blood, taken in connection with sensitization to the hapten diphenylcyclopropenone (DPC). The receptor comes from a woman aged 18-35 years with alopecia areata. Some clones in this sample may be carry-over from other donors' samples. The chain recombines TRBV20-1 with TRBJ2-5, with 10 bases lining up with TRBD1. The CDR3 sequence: CSAADRGQETQYF. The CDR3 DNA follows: TGCAGTGCTGCGGACAGGGGGCAAGAGACCCAGTACTTC.